The 6 T cell receptor beta chains reported below all come from one sample, sequenced in a study of cytomegalovirus exposure and HLA in healthy donors. Both 60 Vbeta primers and 13 Jbeta primers went into the PCR. Method: immunoSEQ multiplex PCR; TCRdb's copy keeps in-frame clones and lacks some. The table records a few hundred thousand clones, roughly 89% of them present only once. Sequenced: PBMCs. The receptors come from a woman aged 18 to 35 in good health and CMV-seronegative.

This clone has only a few counts. V is TRBV2 and J is TRBJ2-7, with a possible D match to TRBD2 (5 bases). Germline V gene data show CDR1 as SNHLY and CDR2 as FYNNEI. This CDR3 comprises 12 residues. Trimming left V 3 bases short and J 5 bases short, with 8 bases between. CDR3 residues: CASSEDLNEQYF. In DNA, the CDR3 is TGTGCCAGCAGTGAGGACTTGAACGAGCAGTACTTC.

This sequence joins TRBV10-1 and TRBJ2-4; D possibly corresponds to TRBD2 (6 bases). CDR1 is WNHNN and CDR2 is SYGVQD in the germline V gene (reference sequence). This CDR3 region has 14 residues. Trimming shortened V by 3 bases and J by 9 bases, and 15 bases separated the two germline ends. The CDR3 protein is CASSEGGPGGIQYF. The DNA for the CDR3 is TGCGCCAGCAGTGAAGGCGGCCCCGGGGGCATTCAGTACTTC.

The chain carries TRBV18 and TRBJ2-2, with 9 bases identical to TRBD2. The CDR3 contains 16 residues. The germline V gene encodes CDR1 KGHSH and CDR2 LQKENI. V trimming: 6 bases; J trimming: 7 bases; junction bases outside the gene matches: 12. This CDR3 reads CASSGVPSGTVGELFF. The CDR3 nucleotides are TGTGCCAGCTCTGGTGTTCCTAGCGGGACGGTCGGGGAGCTGTTTTTT.

This clone is a singleton in its sample. The chain carries TRBV19 and TRBJ2-5; D is possibly TRBD2 (6 bases). Trimming cost V 3 bases and J 4 bases, with 6 bases left between them. This CDR3 is 12 amino acids long. CDR1 and CDR2 (germline): LNHDA, SQIVND (reference sequence). In DNA form, the CDR3 reads TGTGCCAGTAGTATGACTAGAGAGACCCAGTACTTC. Residues: CASSMTRETQYF.

The sample holds one count of this clone. The rearrangement uses TRBV6-6 and TRBJ1-1; D not resolved. In germline, CDR1 is MNHNY, CDR2 SVGAGI (reference sequence). The CDR3 covers 13 residues. The V gene lost 2 bases and the J gene lost 2 bases, with 6 bases spanning the gap. CDR3 loop: CASSYTENTEAFF. The DNA for the CDR3 is TGTGCCAGCAGTTACACAGAAAACACTGAAGCTTTCTTT.

The table lists this clone with a few counts. The gene calls are TRBV6-1 and TRBJ2-7; TRBD1 is a possible D gene (5 bases). The CDR3 is made up of 16 amino acids. Trimming shortened V by 4 bases and J by 1 base, and 17 bases separated the two germline ends. The germline V gene has CDR1 MNHNS and CDR2 SASEGT. For the CDR3, the DNA is TGTGCCAGCAGTGTGTTTTTCATGGACAAATCCTACGAGCAGTACTTC. It encodes CASSVFFMDKSYEQYF.